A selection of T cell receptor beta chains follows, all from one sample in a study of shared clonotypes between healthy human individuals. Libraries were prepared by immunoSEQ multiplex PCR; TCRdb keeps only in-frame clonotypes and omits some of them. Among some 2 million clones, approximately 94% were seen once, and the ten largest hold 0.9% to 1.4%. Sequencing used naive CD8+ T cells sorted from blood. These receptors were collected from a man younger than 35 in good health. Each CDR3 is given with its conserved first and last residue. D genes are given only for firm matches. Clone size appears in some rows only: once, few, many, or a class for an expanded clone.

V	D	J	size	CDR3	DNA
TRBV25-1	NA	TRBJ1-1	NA	CASSVGHGSNTEAFF	TGTGCCAGCAGTGTTGGGCACGGATCGAACACTGAAGCTTTCTTT
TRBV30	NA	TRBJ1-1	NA	CASAQGGTEAFF	TGTGCCTCCGCCCAAGGGGGGACTGAAGCTTTCTTT
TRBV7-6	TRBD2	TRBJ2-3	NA	CASSLALLAERTDTQYF	TGTGCCAGCAGCTTAGCTCTGCTAGCGGAACGCACAGATACGCAGTATTTT
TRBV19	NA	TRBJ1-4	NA	CASSSWTDEKLFF	TGTGCCAGTAGTTCCTGGACAGATGAAAAACTGTTTTTT
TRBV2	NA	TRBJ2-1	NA	CASSGPYGDNEQFF	TGTGCCAGCAGTGGACCGTACGGGGACAATGAGCAGTTCTTC
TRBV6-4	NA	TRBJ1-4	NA	CASSAPDRFEKLFF	TGTGCCAGCAGTGCACCCGATAGATTTGAAAAACTGTTTTTT
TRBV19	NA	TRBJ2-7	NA	CASSIGGSDFGYEQYF	TGTGCCAGTAGTATTGGTGGGAGTGACTTCGGCTACGAGCAGTACTTC
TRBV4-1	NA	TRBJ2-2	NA	CASSLLSGSGELFF	TGCGCCAGCAGCCTCCTCTCGGGGTCCGGGGAGCTGTTTTTT
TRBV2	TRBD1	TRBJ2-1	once	CASPTGAGNEQFF	TGTGCCAGCCCGACAGGGGCGGGAAATGAGCAGTTCTTC
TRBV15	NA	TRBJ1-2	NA	CATSFHSDGYTF	TGTGCCACCAGCTTTCACTCAGATGGCTACACCTTC
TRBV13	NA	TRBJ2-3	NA	CASSPDGTDTQYF	TGTGCCAGCAGCCCCGACGGCACAGATACGCAGTATTTT
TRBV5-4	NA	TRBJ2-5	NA	CASRNRETQYF	TGTGCCAGTCGGAATCGGGAGACCCAGTACTTC
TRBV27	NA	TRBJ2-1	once	CASRRHYEQFF	TGTGCCAGCAGACGGCATTATGAGCAGTTCTTC
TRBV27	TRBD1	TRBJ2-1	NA	CASSRTGQALGEQFF	TGTGCCAGCAGTAGGACGGGACAGGCTTTGGGTGAGCAGTTCTTC
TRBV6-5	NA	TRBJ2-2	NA	CASSYLRAGELFF	NA
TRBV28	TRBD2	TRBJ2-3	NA	CASRAGTRVFTDTQYF	TGTGCCAGCAGGGCCGGGACTAGAGTTTTCACAGATACGCAGTATTTT
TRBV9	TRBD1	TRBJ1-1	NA	CASSVGQAPMNTEAFF	TGTGCCAGCAGCGTCGGACAGGCCCCAATGAACACTGAAGCTTTCTTT
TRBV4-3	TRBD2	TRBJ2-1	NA	CASSQEAGGEDEQFF	TGCGCCAGCAGCCAAGAAGCGGGAGGGGAGGATGAGCAGTTCTTC
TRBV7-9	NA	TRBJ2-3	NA	CASSFEQNTDTQYF	TGTGCCAGCAGCTTCGAACAGAACACAGATACGCAGTATTTT
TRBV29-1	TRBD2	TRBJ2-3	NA	CSVLLAIRTDTQYF	TGCAGCGTATTACTAGCGATTCGCACAGATACGCAGTATTTT
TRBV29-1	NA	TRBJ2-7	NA	CSVERDYEQYF	TGCAGCGTTGAAAGGGACTACGAGCAGTACTTC
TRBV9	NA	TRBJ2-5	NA	CASSPSGVGETQYF	TGTGCCAGCAGCCCCAGCGGAGTCGGAGAGACCCAGTACTTC
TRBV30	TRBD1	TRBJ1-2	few	CAWGTGGDYGYTF	TGTGCCTGGGGGACAGGGGGCGACTATGGCTACACCTTC
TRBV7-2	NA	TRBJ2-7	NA	CASSPDSSYEQYF	TGTGCCAGCAGTCCGGACTCTTCCTACGAGCAGTACTTC
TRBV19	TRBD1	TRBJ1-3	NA	CATADRETGNTIYF	TGTGCCACCGCGGACAGGGAAACTGGAAACACCATATATTTT
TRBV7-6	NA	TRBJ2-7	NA	CASSLAPGSEQYF	TGTGCCAGCAGCTTAGCCCCAGGGAGCGAGCAGTACTTC
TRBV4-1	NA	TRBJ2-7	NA	CASSQGGGGDFEQYF	TGCGCCAGCAGCCAAGGGGGAGGGGGTGATTTCGAGCAGTACTTC
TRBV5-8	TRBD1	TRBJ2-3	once	CASSPLGQGAIDTQYF	TGTGCCAGCAGCCCCTTGGGACAGGGGGCAATAGATACGCAGTATTTT
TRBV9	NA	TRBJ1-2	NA	CASSPSGAPANYGYTF	TGTGCCAGCAGCCCGTCAGGGGCCCCAGCTAACTATGGCTACACCTTC
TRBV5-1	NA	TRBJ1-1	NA	CASSLGGQNTEAFF	TGCGCCAGCAGCTTAGGGGGGCAGAACACTGAAGCTTTCTTT
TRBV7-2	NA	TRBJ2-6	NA	CASSLTSYGAGANVLTF	TGTGCCAGCAGCCTGACTTCATACGGGGCCGGGGCCAACGTCCTGACTTTC
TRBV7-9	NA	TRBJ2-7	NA	CASSLEGWEQYF	TGTGCCAGCAGCTTAGAAGGTTGGGAGCAGTACTTC
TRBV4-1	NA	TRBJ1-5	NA	CASSPLDNQPQHF	TGCGCCAGCAGCCCCCTGGACAATCAGCCCCAGCATTTT
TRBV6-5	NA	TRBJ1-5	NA	CASSYRVSNQPQHF	TGTGCCAGCAGTTACAGGGTTAGCAATCAGCCCCAGCATTTT
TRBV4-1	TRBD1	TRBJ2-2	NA	CASSQRTGDTGELFF	TGCGCCAGCAGCCAGAGGACAGGGGACACCGGGGAGCTGTTTTTT
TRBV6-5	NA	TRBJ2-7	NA	CASSYDAATVYEQYF	TGTGCCAGCAGTTACGACGCTGCCACCGTCTACGAGCAGTACTTC